Below, 10 T cell receptor beta chains from the same sample are listed, as sequenced in a study of response to subunit inactivated influenza vaccine. TCRdb called the RT-PCR reads again in MiXCR, with one record for every CDR3 protein. This sample has 450,000 to 600,000 distinct CDR3 sequences, with approximately 16% found just once. Sample: CD4+ T cells sorted from PBMCs, taken about 23 months after vaccination. The receptor set was obtained from a man between 50 and 70 years old who received an inactivated influenza vaccine.

In this sample, this clonotype turned up a few times. The CDR3 bases are TGTGCCAGCAGACCGCCAGGGATCCACGAGCAGTACTTC. Its protein product is CASRPPGIHEQYF. This sequence joins TRBV12-3 or TRBV12-4 and TRBJ2-7; weak D call: TRBD1 (5 bases). Trimming left V 6 bases short and J 5 bases short, with 14 bases between. This CDR3 has 13 residues.

This chain uses TRBV18 with TRBJ2-1, with TRBD2 matching over 10 bases. Germline-derived CDR1 and CDR2 are KGHSH and LQKENI. The ends lost 8 bases at V and 6 bases at J; junction bases unmatched: 10. The CDR3 consists of 15 residues. This chain's CDR3 is CASAVAGGGLNEQFF. In DNA, the CDR3 is TGTGCCAGCGCGGTAGCGGGAGGAGGCCTCAATGAGCAGTTCTTC.

This chain links TRBV9 with TRBJ2-3; 8 nucleotides line up with TRBD2. The V and J ends lost 4 bases and 4 bases, in that order; junction bases with no gene match: 8. The CDR3 covers 15 residues. Germline values: CDR1 SGDLS, CDR2 YYNGEE. The CDR3 sequence is CASSFGGVGSDTQYF. In DNA, the CDR3 is TGTGCCAGCAGCTTCGGGGGGGTAGGGTCAGATACGCAGTATTTT. The whole variable domain, filled in from reference TRBV9 and TRBJ2-3, reads DSGVTQTPKHLITATGQRVTLRCSPRSGDLSVYWYQQSLDQGLQFLIQYYNGEERAKGNILERFSAQQFPDLHSELNLSSLELGDSALYFCASSFGGVGSDTQYFGPGTRLTVL.

The chain recombines TRBV4-1 with TRBJ2-5; the D gene is possibly TRBD1 (6 bases). This CDR3 has 14 residues. Germline V gives CDR1 MGHRA, CDR2 YSYEKL. V was pared by 2 bases and J by 5 bases, with 12 bases between. The CDR3 protein is CASSQPQGAETQYF. Written as DNA, the CDR3 is TGCGCCAGCAGCCAACCACAGGGTGCCGAGACCCAGTACTTC.

DNA for the CDR3: TGTGCCAGCACCGGACAGCTCTACAATGAGCAGTTCTTC. Protein product: CASTGQLYNEQFF. V usage is TRBV2 and J usage is TRBJ2-1; a weak D match, TRBD1 (6 bases). Trimming took off 7 bases at V and 3 bases at J, with 10 bases between the two ends. CDR3 length: 13 amino acids. CDR1 and CDR2 (germline): SNHLY, FYNNEI.

This clonotype was seen more than once but under ten times. The chain is built from TRBV20-1 and TRBJ1-6; no reliable D call. V gave up 1 base and J gave up 0 bases, with 10 bases separating them. This CDR3 has 16 amino acids. Germline lookup yields CDR1 DFQATT and CDR2 SNEGSKA (reference sequence). The CDR3 reads CSARVSTSSYNSPLHF. The CDR3 DNA reads TGCAGTGCTAGAGTTAGCACAAGCTCCTATAATTCACCCCTCCACTTT.

This clonotype was picked up a small number of times. This chain uses TRBV12-3 or TRBV12-4 with TRBJ1-1; D possibly corresponds to TRBD1 (6 bases). Trimming took 6 bases from V and 3 from J, leaving 8 bases between them. CDR3 size: 12 residues. CDR3 region: CASSTGYTEAFF. The CDR3 DNA follows: TGTGCCAGCAGCACAGGGTACACTGAAGCTTTCTTT.

This chain connects TRBV7-2 to TRBJ2-3; D perhaps matches TRBD2 (6 bases). Trimming removed 3 bases from V and 2 bases from J, with 9 bases in between. Germline CDR1 and CDR2: SGHTA and FQGNSA. This CDR3 spans 14 amino acids. Here the CDR3 reads CASSLTSTTDTQYF. The CDR3, as DNA: TGTGCCAGCAGCTTGACTAGTACCACAGATACGCAGTATTTT.

In its sample, this clonotype was seen many times. A junction boundary mismatches the germline segment, possibly from a read error. The rearrangement links TRBV5-1 to TRBJ2-3; D is unclear. The germline V gene has CDR1 SGHRS and CDR2 YFSETQ. The CDR3 loop spans 14 amino acids. In nucleotides, the CDR3 is TGTGCCAGCAGTTTAGCACAAGGCACAGATACGCAGTATTTT. It encodes CASSLAQGTDTQYF.

This clonotype has ten or more counts. This rearrangement joins TRBV6-2 or TRBV6-3 to TRBJ1-1; 8 nucleotides match TRBD1. Germline loops: CDR1 MNHEY, CDR2 SVGEGT. V shed 2 bases and J 3 bases; nucleotides not matched to a gene: 5. The CDR3 consists of 15 residues. The CDR3 nucleotides are TGTGCCAGCAGTTACAGAGGACAGGGCTACACTGAAGCTTTCTTT. It encodes CASSYRGQGYTEAFF.